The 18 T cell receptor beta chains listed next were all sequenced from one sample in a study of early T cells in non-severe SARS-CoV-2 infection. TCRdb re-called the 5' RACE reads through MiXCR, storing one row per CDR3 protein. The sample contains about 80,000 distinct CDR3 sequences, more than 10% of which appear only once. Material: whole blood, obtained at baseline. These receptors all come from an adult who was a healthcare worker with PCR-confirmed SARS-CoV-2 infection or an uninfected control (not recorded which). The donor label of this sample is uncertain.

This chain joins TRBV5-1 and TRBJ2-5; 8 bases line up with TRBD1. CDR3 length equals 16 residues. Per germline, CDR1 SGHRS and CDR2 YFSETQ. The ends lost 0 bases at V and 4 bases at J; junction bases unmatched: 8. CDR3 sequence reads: CASSLVLGTGGETQYF. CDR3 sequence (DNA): TGCGCCAGCAGCTTGGTATTAGGAACAGGGGGAGAGACCCAGTACTTC.

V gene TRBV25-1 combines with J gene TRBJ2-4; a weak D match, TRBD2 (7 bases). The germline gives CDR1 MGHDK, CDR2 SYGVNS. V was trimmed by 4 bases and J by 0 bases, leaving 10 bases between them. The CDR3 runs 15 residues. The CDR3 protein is CASSAGGLAKNIQYF. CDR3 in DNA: TGTGCCAGCAGTGCCGGGGGGCTAGCCAAAAACATTCAGTACTTC.

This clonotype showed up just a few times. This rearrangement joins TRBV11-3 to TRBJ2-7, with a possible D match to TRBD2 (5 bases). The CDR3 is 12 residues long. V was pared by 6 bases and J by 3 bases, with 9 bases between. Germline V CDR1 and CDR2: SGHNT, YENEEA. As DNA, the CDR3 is TGTGCCAGCAGTTCGGGGAGCTACGAGCAGTACTTC. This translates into CASSSGSYEQYF.

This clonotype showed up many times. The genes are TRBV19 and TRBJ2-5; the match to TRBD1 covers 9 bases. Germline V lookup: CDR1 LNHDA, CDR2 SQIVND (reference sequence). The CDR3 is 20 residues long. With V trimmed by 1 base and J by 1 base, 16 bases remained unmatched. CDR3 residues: CASSIAFDSETGGIQETQYF. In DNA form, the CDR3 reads TGTGCCAGTAGTATAGCATTCGACTCCGAGACAGGGGGGATCCAAGAGACCCAGTACTTC.

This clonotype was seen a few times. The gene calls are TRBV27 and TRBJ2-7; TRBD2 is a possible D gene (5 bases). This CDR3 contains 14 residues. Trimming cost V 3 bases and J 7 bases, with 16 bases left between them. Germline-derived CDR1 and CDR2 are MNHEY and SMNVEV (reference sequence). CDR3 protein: CASSFRGPSGEQYF. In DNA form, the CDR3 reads TGTGCCAGCAGTTTTAGAGGTCCCTCGGGGGAGCAGTACTTC.

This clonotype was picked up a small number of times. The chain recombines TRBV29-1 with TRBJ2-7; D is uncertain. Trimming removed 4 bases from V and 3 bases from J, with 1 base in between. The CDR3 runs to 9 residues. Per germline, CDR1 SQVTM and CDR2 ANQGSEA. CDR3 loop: CSVVYEQYF. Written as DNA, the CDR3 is TGCAGCGTTGTCTACGAGCAGTACTTC.

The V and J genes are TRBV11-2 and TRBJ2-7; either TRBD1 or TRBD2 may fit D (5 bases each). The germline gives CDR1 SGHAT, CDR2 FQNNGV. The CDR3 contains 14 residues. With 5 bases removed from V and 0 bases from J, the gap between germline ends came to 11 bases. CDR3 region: CASSPGRNSYEQYF. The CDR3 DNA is TGTGCCAGCAGCCCGGGACGCAACTCCTACGAGCAGTACTTC.

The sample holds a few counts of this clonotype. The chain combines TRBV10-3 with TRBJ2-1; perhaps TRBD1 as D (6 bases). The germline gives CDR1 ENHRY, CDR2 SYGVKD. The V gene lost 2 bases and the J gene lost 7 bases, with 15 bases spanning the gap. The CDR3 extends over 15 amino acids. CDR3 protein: CAISEPGEGSNEQFF. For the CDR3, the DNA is TGTGCCATCAGTGAGCCAGGGGAAGGGTCGAATGAGCAGTTCTTC.

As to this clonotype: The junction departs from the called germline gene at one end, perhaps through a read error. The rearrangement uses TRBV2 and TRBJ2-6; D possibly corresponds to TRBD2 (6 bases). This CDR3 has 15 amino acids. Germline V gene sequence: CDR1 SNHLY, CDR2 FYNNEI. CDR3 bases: TGTGCCAGCGGTGAAACGGGGGCTGGGGCCAACGTCCTGACTTTC. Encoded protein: CASGETGAGANVLTF. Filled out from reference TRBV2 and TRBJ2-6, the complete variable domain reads EPEVTQTPSHQVTQMGQEVILRCVPISNHLYFYWYRQILGQKVEFLVSFYNNEISEKSEIFDDQFSVERPDGSNFTLKIRSTKLEDSAMYFCASGETGAGANVLTFGAGSRLTVL.

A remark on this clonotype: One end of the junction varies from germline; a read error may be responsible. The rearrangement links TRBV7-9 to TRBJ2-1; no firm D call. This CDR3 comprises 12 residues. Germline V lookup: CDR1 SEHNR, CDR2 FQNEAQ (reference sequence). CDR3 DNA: TGCGCCAGCAGCTATCTCCCCAATGAGCAGTTCTTC. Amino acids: CASSYLPNEQFF.

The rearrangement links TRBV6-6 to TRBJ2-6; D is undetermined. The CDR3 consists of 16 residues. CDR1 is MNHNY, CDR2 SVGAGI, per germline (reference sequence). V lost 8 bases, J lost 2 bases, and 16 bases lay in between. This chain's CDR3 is CASAWNGGTGANVLTF. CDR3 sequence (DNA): TGTGCCAGCGCATGGAATGGTGGGACTGGGGCCAACGTCCTGACTTTC.

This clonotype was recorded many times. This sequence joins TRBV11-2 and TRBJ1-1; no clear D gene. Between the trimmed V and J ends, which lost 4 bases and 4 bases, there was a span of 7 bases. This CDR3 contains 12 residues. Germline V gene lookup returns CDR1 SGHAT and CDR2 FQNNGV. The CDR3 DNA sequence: TGTGCCAGCAGCTCCCGAATCACTGAAGCTTTCTTT. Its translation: CASSSRITEAFF.

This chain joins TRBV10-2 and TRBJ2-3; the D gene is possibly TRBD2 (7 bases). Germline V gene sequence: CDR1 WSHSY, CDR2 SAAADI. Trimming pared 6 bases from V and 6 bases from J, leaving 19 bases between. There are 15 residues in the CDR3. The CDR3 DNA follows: TGCGCCAGCAGGAATTGGCAGGGAGGGGGTGATACGCAGTATTTT. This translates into CASRNWQGGGDTQYF.

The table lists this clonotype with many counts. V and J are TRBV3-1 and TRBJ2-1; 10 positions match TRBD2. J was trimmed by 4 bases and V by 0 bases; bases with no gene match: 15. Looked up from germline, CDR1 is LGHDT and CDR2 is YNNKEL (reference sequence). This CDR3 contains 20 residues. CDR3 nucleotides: TGTGCCAGCAGCCAAGAACGCGGGGGGGCGGGACTAGCGATGTACAATGAGCAGTTCTTC. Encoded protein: CASSQERGGAGLAMYNEQFF.

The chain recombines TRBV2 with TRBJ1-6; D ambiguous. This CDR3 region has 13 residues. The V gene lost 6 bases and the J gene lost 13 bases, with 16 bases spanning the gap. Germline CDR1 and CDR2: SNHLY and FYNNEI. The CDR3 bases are TGTGCCAGCAGCGCGGACGGGTTTGCGCCCCTCCACTTT. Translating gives CASSADGFAPLHF.

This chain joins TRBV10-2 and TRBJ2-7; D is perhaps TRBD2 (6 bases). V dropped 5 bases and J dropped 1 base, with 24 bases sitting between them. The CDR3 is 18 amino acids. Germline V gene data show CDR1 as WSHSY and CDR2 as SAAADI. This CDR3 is CASSSLVGRTRVSYEQYF. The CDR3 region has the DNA TGCGCCAGCAGTAGCCTGGTGGGGAGGACTCGCGTTTCCTACGAGCAGTACTTC.

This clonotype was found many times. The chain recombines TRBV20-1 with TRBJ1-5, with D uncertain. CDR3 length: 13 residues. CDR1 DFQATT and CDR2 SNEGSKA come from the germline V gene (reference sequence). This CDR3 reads CSANYGVNQPQHF. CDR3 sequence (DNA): TGCAGCGCGAATTACGGGGTAAATCAGCCCCAGCATTTT.

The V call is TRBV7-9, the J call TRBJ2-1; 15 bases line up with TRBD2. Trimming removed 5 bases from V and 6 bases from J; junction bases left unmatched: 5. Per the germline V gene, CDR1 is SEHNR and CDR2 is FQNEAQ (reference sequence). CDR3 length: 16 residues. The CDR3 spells CASSTLGLAGGNEQFF. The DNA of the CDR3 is TGTGCCAGCAGCACCCTGGGACTAGCGGGGGGCAATGAGCAGTTCTTC.